This TCR beta chain is drawn from a study of blood T cell repertoires in COVID-19. Study background: The cDNA or gDNA used as material had been derived from T cells, B-cell-depleted T cells, or PBMCs.

Measured with immunoSEQ multiplex PCR; TCRdb has only the in-frame clones, and not every one. Among around 140,000 clones listed, over 75% were seen once. Germline CDR1 reads MNHEY; CDR2 reads SVGAGI. This CDR3 comprises 15 residues. V dropped 6 bases and J dropped 3; count of bases not matched to a gene: 8. Sequenced sample: peripheral blood. The chain employs TRBV6-5 and TRBJ1-5; 7 nucleotides agree with TRBD1. This clonotype was sampled from a man in his 70s with acute or convalescent COVID-19. The CDR3 DNA is TGTGCCAGCAGCCGAAGGGGGCAACCCAATCAGCCCCAGCATTTT. This encodes CASSRRGQPNQPQHF.